This T cell receptor (beta chain) was sequenced for a study of T cell changes during pregnancy in multiple sclerosis. The trim removed 2 bases at V and 2 bases at J, leaving 2 bases unmatched. CDR3 length: 14 amino acids. CDR1 and CDR2 from the germline V gene are MDHEN and SYDVKM. Data came from immunoSEQ multiplex PCR; TCRdb stores just in-frame clones and leaves some out. The sample has around 50,000 clones; 91% are singletons. V usage is TRBV28 and J usage is TRBJ1-2; 7 bases match TRBD1. Specimen: peripheral blood, collected after pregnancy. The source of this sequence is a female donor in good health, enrolled as a control in a pregnancy study. For the CDR3, the DNA is TGTGCCAGCAGTTTAAAACAGGGGAACTATGGCTACACCTTC. Translating it yields CASSLKQGNYGYTF.